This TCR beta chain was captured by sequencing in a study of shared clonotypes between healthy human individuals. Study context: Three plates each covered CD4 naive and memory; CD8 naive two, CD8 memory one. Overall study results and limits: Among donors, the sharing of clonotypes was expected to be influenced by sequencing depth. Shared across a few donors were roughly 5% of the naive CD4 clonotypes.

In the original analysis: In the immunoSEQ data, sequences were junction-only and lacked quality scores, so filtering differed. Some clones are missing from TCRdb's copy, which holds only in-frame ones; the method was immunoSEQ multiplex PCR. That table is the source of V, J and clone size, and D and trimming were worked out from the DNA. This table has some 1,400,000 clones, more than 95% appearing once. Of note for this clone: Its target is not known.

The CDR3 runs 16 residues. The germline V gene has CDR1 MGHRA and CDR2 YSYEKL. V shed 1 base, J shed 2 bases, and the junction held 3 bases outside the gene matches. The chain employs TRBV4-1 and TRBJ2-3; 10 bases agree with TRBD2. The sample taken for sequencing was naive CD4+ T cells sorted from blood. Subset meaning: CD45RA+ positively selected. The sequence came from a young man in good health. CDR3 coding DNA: TGCGCCAGCAGCCAAGGGGGACTAGCGTTCACAGATACGCAGTATTTT. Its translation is CASSQGGLAFTDTQYF.